The sequence of this T cell receptor (beta chain) was determined in a study of response to subunit inactivated influenza vaccine. General observations from the study: It was the authors' suggestion that each seasonal influenza vaccination recruits few new T cells.

At least ten counts were recorded for this clonotype. As yet, its antigen is unknown. The trim removed 5 bases at V and 6 bases at J, leaving 12 bases unmatched. Germline loops: CDR1 SQVTM, CDR2 ANQGSEA. The CDR3 covers 14 residues. TCRdb used MiXCR to reprocess the RT-PCR reads, holding one entry per CDR3 protein. The profile shows 450,000 to 600,000 distinct CDR3 sequences, approximately 7.7% of them singletons. The sample consisted of PBMCs from blood, taken 23 to 25 months after vaccination. This rearrangement joins TRBV29-1 to TRBJ2-7; 8 nucleotides align to TRBD1. This TCR came from a man aged 50-75 years who received an inactivated influenza vaccine. Here the CDR3 DNA reads TGCAGCGTTTTGTGGGGACAGGTATTAGGCGAGCAGTACTTC. Protein product: CSVLWGQVLGEQYF.